These T cell receptor beta chains were read from a single sample in a study of cytomegalovirus exposure and HLA in healthy donors. TCRdb's table, derived via immunoSEQ multiplex PCR, lists solely in-frame clones and lacks some. The sample carries some 170,000 clones, roughly 80% recorded once. The sample was PBMCs. The receptors originated from a young man in good health and CMV-seronegative. Each CDR3 is given with its conserved first and last residue. D genes are given only for firm matches. Expanded clones are given a class, and other clones once, few, many or no size at all.

TRBV5-1	TRBD1	TRBJ2-7	-	TGCGCCAGCAGCTTGGCCGGACAGGTAGGCGAGCAGTACTTC	CASSLAGQVGEQYF
TRBV7-3	TRBD2	TRBJ2-3	-	TGTGCCAGCAGCTTAAACGGGAGGGCGGATACGCAGTATTTT	CASSLNGRADTQYF
TRBV6-6	-	TRBJ2-5	-	TGTGCCAGCAGTTACGTCGGACTCCAAGAGACCCAGTACTTC	CASSYVGLQETQYF
TRBV15	-	TRBJ1-1	-	TGTGCCACCAGCAGAGGATTTGGACAGAAGACTGAAGCTTTCTTT	CATSRGFGQKTEAFF
TRBV19	TRBD2	TRBJ2-7	-	TGTGCCAGTAGTATACTAGCGGGTGCCTACGAGCAGTACTTC	CASSILAGAYEQYF
TRBV6-5	-	TRBJ1-1	few	TGTGCCAGCAGTTACGGTTACGGGAACACTGAAGCTTTCTTT	CASSYGYGNTEAFF
TRBV7-9	-	TRBJ2-1	once	TGTGCCAGCAGCCCCGGACTGACGAACCCCTACAATGAGCAGTTCTTC	CASSPGLTNPYNEQFF
TRBV28	TRBD1	TRBJ1-5	-	TGTGCCAGCAGAGTAAGACAGGGGATCCAGCCCCAGCATTTT	CASRVRQGIQPQHF
TRBV19	-	TRBJ1-5	few	TGTGCCAGTAGCCCAGGACAGCAAAATCAGCCCCAGCATTTT	CASSPGQQNQPQHF
TRBV5-5	-	TRBJ2-1	-	TGTGCCAGCAGCTTCTTCCAGGGGAACTACAATGAGCAGTTCTTC	CASSFFQGNYNEQFF
TRBV2	TRBD1	TRBJ2-1	-	TGTGCCAGCGGCCGGGACAGGGCAAATGAGCAGTTCTTC	CASGRDRANEQFF
TRBV2	TRBD1	TRBJ1-1	-	TGTGCCAGCAGTGGGAGGGGGACAGGGGGAAGGGGCACTGAAGCTTTCTTT	CASSGRGTGGRGTEAFF
TRBV9	-	TRBJ1-3	-	TGTGCCAGCAGCGCCTACGCCTCTGGAAACACCATATATTTT	CASSAYASGNTIYF
TRBV5-8	TRBD2	TRBJ2-1	-	TGTGCCAGCAGCTTGACGCTAGCGGGAGGGCCGTCCTCCTACAATGAGCAGTTCTTC	CASSLTLAGGPSSYNEQFF
TRBV5-1	-	TRBJ2-4	-	TGCGCCAGCAGCTTGGTGCCCCCGAGAGAGGGAGGAAGGGGAAACATTCAGTACTTC	CASSLVPPREGGRGNIQYF
TRBV7-8	TRBD2	TRBJ2-3	once	TGTGCCAGCAGCTCCCGACTAGCGGGCAGCACAGATACGCAGTATTTT	CASSSRLAGSTDTQYF
TRBV15	-	TRBJ2-7	-	TGTGCCACCAGCACCAGAGGTTACCCCTACGAGCAGTACTTC	CATSTRGYPYEQYF
TRBV6-1	TRBD2	TRBJ2-7	-	TGTGCCAGCAGTGAAAGCAGAGCGGGAGTCCACGAGCAGTACTTC	CASSESRAGVHEQYF
TRBV5-1	-	TRBJ1-4	-	TGCGCCAGCAGCCCTAGTGGGGCCAGGGTGGGTGAAAAACTGTTTTTT	CASSPSGARVGEKLFF
TRBV30	-	TRBJ1-5	-	TGTGCCTGGAGGCAGTTCATCAATCAGCCCCAGCATTTT	CAWRQFINQPQHF
TRBV28	-	TRBJ1-2	-	TGTGCCAGCAGTTTAGAGGGTTATGGCTACACCTTC	CASSLEGYGYTF
TRBV19	-	TRBJ2-5	-	TGTGCCAGTAGTAGGTTCAGGGGGGAAGAGACCCAGTACTTC	CASSRFRGEETQYF
TRBV28	TRBD1	TRBJ2-3	-	TGTGCCAGCAGTTTATGGACAGGGTCAGATACGCAGTATTTT	CASSLWTGSDTQYF
TRBV4-1	TRBD1	TRBJ1-1	-	TGCGCCAGCAGCCAAGATCTATGGACAGGGGTGCGTGGCGCTGAAGCTTTCTTT	CASSQDLWTGVRGAEAFF
TRBV6-4	TRBD2	TRBJ2-3	few	TGTGCCAGCAGTGTTAGCGGGGAGGGCCCAGATACGCAGTATTTT	CASSVSGEGPDTQYF
TRBV2	TRBD2	TRBJ2-1	-	TGTGCCAGCAGGCCCCTCGGCGGGAGGGGGTCCTACAATGAGCAGTTCTTC	CASRPLGGRGSYNEQFF
TRBV30	-	TRBJ2-2	-	TGTGCCTGGAGTGTAAACTATCCTAGCGCGAACACCGGGGAGCTGTTTTTT	CAWSVNYPSANTGELFF
TRBV7-7	TRBD1	TRBJ2-2	-	TGTGCCAGCAGCTTAGGGACGACAGGGCCTTTAACCGGGGAGCTGTTTTTT	CASSLGTTGPLTGELFF
TRBV27	-	TRBJ1-5	-	TGTGCCAGCAGTCCCTTAAGTAGGGGGCAGCCCCAGCATTTT	CASSPLSRGQPQHF
TRBV7-9	TRBD1	TRBJ1-4	-	TGTGCCAGCAGCCCCTTACAGGGGGCGTTCGGAAAACTGTTTTTT	CASSPLQGAFGKLFF
TRBV5-1	-	TRBJ2-5	once	TGCGCCAGCAGCCCCGGAGGGGCCCAAGAGACCCAGTACTTC	CASSPGGAQETQYF